These T cell receptor beta chains were read from a single sample in a study of cytomegalovirus exposure and HLA in healthy donors. The assay was immunoSEQ multiplex PCR, and TCRdb's table has in-frame clones only and misses some. The sample carries around 54,000 clones, about nine tenths recorded once. Sequenced sample: PBMCs. The source of these receptors is a woman younger than 35 in good health and CMV-seropositive. The CDR3 runs from the conserved cysteine through the conserved F or W. The D gene is left open where the match is weak. Where a row states a size, it is once, few, many or the class of an expanded clone; other rows omit it.

CDR3 DNA: TGCGCCAGCAGCCAAGATCAGAATGCAGATACGCAGTATTTT; CDR3 protein: CASSQDQNADTQYF; V gene: TRBV4-1; J gene: TRBJ2-3; D gene: NA; clone size: NA
CDR3 DNA: TGTGCCAGCAGCTTGGGCGGGACCTACGAGCAGTACTTC; CDR3 protein: CASSLGGTYEQYF; V gene: TRBV7-9; J gene: TRBJ2-7; D gene: NA; clone size: NA
CDR3 DNA: TGTGCCAGCAGTGTAACCCCGGGACAGGGTCCTACTAATGAAAAACTGTTTTTT; CDR3 protein: CASSVTPGQGPTNEKLFF; V gene: TRBV6-1; J gene: TRBJ1-4; D gene: TRBD1; clone size: NA
CDR3 DNA: TGTGCCAGCAGTTACCTCGGAGGCTACGAGCAGTACTTC; CDR3 protein: CASSYLGGYEQYF; V gene: TRBV6-5; J gene: TRBJ2-7; D gene: NA; clone size: NA
CDR3 DNA: TGTGCCAGCAGTTATTCGGGGGGGAACTATGGCTACACCTTC; CDR3 protein: CASSYSGGNYGYTF; V gene: TRBV6-5; J gene: TRBJ1-2; D gene: NA; clone size: NA
CDR3 DNA: TGTGCCAGCAGCTTTACTAGCGGGGGGTCAGATACGCAGTATTTT; CDR3 protein: CASSFTSGGSDTQYF; V gene: TRBV7-2; J gene: TRBJ2-3; D gene: TRBD2; clone size: NA
CDR3 DNA: TGTGCCAGCAGCACTCCGGGACAGGGGGTCCACGAGCAGTACTTC; CDR3 protein: CASSTPGQGVHEQYF; V gene: TRBV7-8; J gene: TRBJ2-7; D gene: TRBD1; clone size: NA
CDR3 DNA: TGTGCCAGCAGCCCGCCGGGACAGGGGGTCCACGAGCAGTACTTC; CDR3 protein: CASSPPGQGVHEQYF; V gene: TRBV6-5; J gene: TRBJ2-7; D gene: TRBD1; clone size: NA
CDR3 DNA: TGTGCCAGCAGTTCACCGGGACAGGGGTCCGACGAGCAGTACTTC; CDR3 protein: CASSSPGQGSDEQYF; V gene: TRBV28; J gene: TRBJ2-7; D gene: TRBD1; clone size: NA
CDR3 DNA: TGTGCCAGCAGTGCACCACTTCTAGCGGGGGGGCAGTATTTT; CDR3 protein: CASSAPLLAGGQYF; V gene: TRBV25-1; J gene: TRBJ2-3; D gene: TRBD2; clone size: NA
CDR3 DNA: TGTGCCAGCAGCTTAGGAACTAGCGGGGGGTCCTACAATGAGCAGTTCTTC; CDR3 protein: CASSLGTSGGSYNEQFF; V gene: TRBV7-6; J gene: TRBJ2-1; D gene: TRBD2; clone size: NA
CDR3 DNA: TGTGCCAGCAGCTTAAGGCAGGGATCCGAAAAACTGTTTTTT; CDR3 protein: CASSLRQGSEKLFF; V gene: TRBV7-9; J gene: TRBJ1-4; D gene: NA; clone size: NA
CDR3 DNA: TGCGCCAGCAGCCAGAGCGGGACAGGGGATGAAAAACTGTTTTTT; CDR3 protein: CASSQSGTGDEKLFF; V gene: TRBV4-1; J gene: TRBJ1-4; D gene: TRBD1; clone size: NA
CDR3 DNA: TGTGCCAGCAGTGACGATCCGGGACAGGGGGCTGGCTACACCTTC; CDR3 protein: CASSDDPGQGAGYTF; V gene: TRBV6-4; J gene: TRBJ1-2; D gene: TRBD1; clone size: NA
CDR3 DNA: TGTGCCAGTCACCCCGGAGTGCAAGATACGCAGTATTTT; CDR3 protein: CASHPGVQDTQYF; V gene: TRBV6-6; J gene: TRBJ2-3; D gene: NA; clone size: NA
CDR3 DNA: TGTGCCAGCAGCTCGACCGGGACAAACTACAATGAGCAGTTCTTC; CDR3 protein: CASSSTGTNYNEQFF; V gene: TRBV11-3; J gene: TRBJ2-1; D gene: NA; clone size: NA
CDR3 DNA: TGTGCCAGCGACAGAAGCAGGGCCTCCGGGGGGACCCAGTACTTC; CDR3 protein: CASDRSRASGGTQYF; V gene: TRBV6-1; J gene: TRBJ2-5; D gene: NA; clone size: NA
CDR3 DNA: TGTGCCAGCAGTGATATACGGGGGTTGAACAATGAGCAGTTCTTC; CDR3 protein: CASSDIRGLNNEQFF; V gene: TRBV2; J gene: TRBJ2-1; D gene: NA; clone size: once
CDR3 DNA: TGTGCCAGTAGTACGCAGGGGGCCAACAATGAGCAGTTCTTC; CDR3 protein: CASSTQGANNEQFF; V gene: TRBV19; J gene: TRBJ2-1; D gene: TRBD1; clone size: once
CDR3 DNA: TGTGCCAGCAGCGACGGGGGCTCCTACAATGAGCAGTTCTTC; CDR3 protein: CASSDGGSYNEQFF; V gene: TRBV9; J gene: TRBJ2-1; D gene: NA; clone size: NA
CDR3 DNA: TGTGCCAGCTCACCACGGGAAAGGGGGCCTTATGATGAAAAACTGTTTTTT; CDR3 protein: CASSPRERGPYDEKLFF; V gene: TRBV18; J gene: TRBJ1-4; D gene: TRBD1; clone size: NA
CDR3 DNA: TGTGCCAGCAGCTTAGAGGGGGAAAGAGCGTGGACCTTC; CDR3 protein: CASSLEGERAWTF; V gene: TRBV5-4; J gene: TRBJ1-2; D gene: NA; clone size: once
CDR3 DNA: TGTGCCAGCAGTGAATCGGCAGGAGGCTCTGGAAACACCATATATTTT; CDR3 protein: CASSESAGGSGNTIYF; V gene: TRBV6-1; J gene: TRBJ1-3; D gene: NA; clone size: NA
CDR3 DNA: TGTGCCAGCACCAAGAGCCGGGAAAACTATGGCTACACCTTC; CDR3 protein: CASTKSRENYGYTF; V gene: TRBV6-5; J gene: TRBJ1-2; D gene: NA; clone size: NA
CDR3 DNA: TGTGCCAGCAGTGAAGGGGCAGGGCAACAGCCCCAGCATTTT; CDR3 protein: CASSEGAGQQPQHF; V gene: TRBV6-1; J gene: TRBJ1-5; D gene: NA; clone size: NA
CDR3 DNA: TGTGCCAGCAGCTTGGTTTCACAGGGTTATGGCTACACCTTC; CDR3 protein: CASSLVSQGYGYTF; V gene: TRBV5-6; J gene: TRBJ1-2; D gene: NA; clone size: NA
CDR3 DNA: TGTGCCAGCAGCGTCAACACAGATACGCAGTATTTT; CDR3 protein: CASSVNTDTQYF; V gene: TRBV9; J gene: TRBJ2-3; D gene: NA; clone size: NA